The clone carrying this TCR beta chain turned up a few times. Its target is unknown. The record originates from a study of identical twins. Study conclusions and caveats: Cross-sectional statistical analysis, not tracking of the same donors, underpinned the conclusions.

TCRdb called the 5' RACE reads again in MiXCR, with one record for every CDR3 protein. The sample includes 450,000 or so distinct CDR3 sequences, about 24% of them seen just once. This sample also appeared in a second study, on T cells expressing NK-cell markers. That investigation notes: Seven of eight sequenced donors tested HCMV-seropositive; one tested seronegative. Several experiments employed an anti-gamma-delta TCR antibody to confine sorting to alpha-beta TCR T cells. A range of about 1.0-7.5% of CD8+ T cells consisted of dominant NKG2C+ clonotypes in a handful of donors.

The sample was CD4+ T cells sorted from blood. This receptor was taken from a woman under 30 in good health.

In DNA form, the CDR3 reads TGTGCCAGCAGCCTAGTCAGGTGGGACGGAAAACTGTTTTTT. Translating it yields CASSLVRWDGKLFF. The rearrangement uses TRBV7-2 and TRBJ1-4, with D perhaps matching TRBD1 (5 bases). The V end was cut by 5 bases, the J end by 10 bases, with 17 bases between. Germline V gene lookup returns CDR1 SGHTA and CDR2 FQGNSA. The CDR3 totals 14 residues.